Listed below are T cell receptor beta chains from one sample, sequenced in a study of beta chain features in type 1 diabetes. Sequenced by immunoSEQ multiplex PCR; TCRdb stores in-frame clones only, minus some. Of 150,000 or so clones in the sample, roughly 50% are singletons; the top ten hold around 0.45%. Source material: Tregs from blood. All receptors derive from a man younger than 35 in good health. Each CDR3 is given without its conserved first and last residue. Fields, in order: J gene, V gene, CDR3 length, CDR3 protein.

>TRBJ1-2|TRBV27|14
ASSERTGLLNRGYT
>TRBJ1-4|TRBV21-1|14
ASSKVETETNEKLF
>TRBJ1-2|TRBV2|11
ASSTDRNYGYT
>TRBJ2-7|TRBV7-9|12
ASSLGEASYEQY
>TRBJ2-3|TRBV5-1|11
ASSPYNTDTQY
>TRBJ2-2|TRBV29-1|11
SVRRTVAGELF
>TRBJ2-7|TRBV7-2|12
ASSRPGQGPSQY
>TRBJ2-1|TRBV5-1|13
ASRSLAGEVGEQF
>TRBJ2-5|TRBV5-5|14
ASIRGQGPLQETQY
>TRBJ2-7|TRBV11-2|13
ASSLDPGQAYEQY
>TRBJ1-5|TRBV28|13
ASSKRTGKNQPQH
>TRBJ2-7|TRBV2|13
ASSGGQGPTDEQY
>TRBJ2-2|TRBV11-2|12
ASSLAGERRELF
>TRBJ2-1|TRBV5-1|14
ASSLSAGGHYNEQF
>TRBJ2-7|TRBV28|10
ASSFEGYEQY
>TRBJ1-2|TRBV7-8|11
ASSRVTLGGYT
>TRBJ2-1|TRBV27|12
ASSPRTGGDEQF
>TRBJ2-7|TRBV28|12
ASSPRGHSYEQY
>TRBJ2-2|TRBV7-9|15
ASSAGTSGMTGWELF
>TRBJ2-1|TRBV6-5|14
ASSYSLAGGKNEQF
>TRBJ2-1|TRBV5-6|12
ASRGGLAGNEQF
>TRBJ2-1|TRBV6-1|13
ASSSRTSGYNEQF
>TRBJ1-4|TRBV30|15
AWSPVRQGATNEKLF
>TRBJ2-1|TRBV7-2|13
ASSLGGTSYNEQF
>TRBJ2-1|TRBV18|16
ASSPESSGGPSYNEQF
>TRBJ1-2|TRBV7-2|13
ASSLETSTNYGYT
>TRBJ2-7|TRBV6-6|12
ASRGPELAYEQY
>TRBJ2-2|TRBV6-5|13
ASSPTSGLTGELF
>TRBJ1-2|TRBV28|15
ASRAGSPGRGYYGYT
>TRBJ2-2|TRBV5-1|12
ASSSGGPTGELF
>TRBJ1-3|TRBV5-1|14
ASSLVAVSGGNTIY
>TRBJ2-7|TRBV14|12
ASRLGGTGYEQY
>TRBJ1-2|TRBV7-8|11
ASSSNRDYGYT
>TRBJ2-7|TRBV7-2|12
ASSTRDTSYEQY
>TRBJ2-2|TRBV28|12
ASSPGLNTGELF
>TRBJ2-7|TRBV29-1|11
SARDRFPYEQY
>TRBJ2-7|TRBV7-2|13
ASSLVGTGAYEQY
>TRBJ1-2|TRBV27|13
ASSSLGQVHYGYT
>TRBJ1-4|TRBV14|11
ASSLIDGEKLF
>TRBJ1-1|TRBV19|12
ASSLRGERTEAF
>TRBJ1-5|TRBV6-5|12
ASSEMRVDQPQH
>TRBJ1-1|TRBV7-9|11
ASSRTLGPEAF
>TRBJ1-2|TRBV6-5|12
ASSYSGGDYGYT
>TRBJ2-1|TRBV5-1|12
ASSLDSRYNEQF
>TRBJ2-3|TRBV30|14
AWSVPRTGVTDTQY
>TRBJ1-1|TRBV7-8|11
ASSLAQRTEAF